The clone carrying this T cell receptor (beta chain) was seen at least ten times. This entry is derived from a study of T cells in Graves' hyperthyroidism and ophthalmopathy. Among the patients, aged 18 to 65, hyperthyroidism was newly diagnosed and had lasted under 2 months. Germline V gene lookup returns CDR1 DFQATT and CDR2 SNEGSKA (reference sequence). CDR3 length equals 10 residues. Deletions cut 4 bases from V and 10 bases from J, with 10 bases between. TCR beta CDR3 region amplification was performed from RNA transcripts. RT-PCR in the first round (using the HTBI primer set) targeted the TCR CDR3. TCRdb re-analysed the multiplex PCR reads in MiXCR, keeping a single row per CDR3 protein. The table lists some 620,000 distinct CDR3 sequences, under 20% of them singletons.

This sequence originates from a woman aged 25 to 39 with Graves' hyperthyroidism. V gene TRBV20-1 combines with J gene TRBJ1-1, with D uncertain. The sample taken for sequencing was blood. CDR3 protein: CSATSWTAFF. CDR3 bases: TGCAGTGCTACGTCTTGGACAGCTTTCTTT.